Below are 17 T cell receptor beta chains sequenced from a single sample in a study of CD8+CD57+ T cells in acquired aplastic anemia. It was patients with CD8+CD57+ cell expansion by flow cytometry who were chosen for sequencing. Researchers used genomic DNA as the template to profile TCR beta VDJ and CDR3. TCRdb reprocessed the reads with MiXCR, giving one entry per CDR3 protein. The repertoire holds 150,000 to 200,000 distinct CDR3 sequences, with about 45% as singletons. The sequenced sample consisted of sorted CD4+, CD8+, or CD8+CD57+ T cells (not recorded which) from PBMCs. These receptors were obtained from a human donor with aplastic anemia.

This clonotype was recorded many times. The chain links TRBV11-1 to TRBJ2-1, with 11 positions matching TRBD2. Germline V gives CDR1 SGHAT, CDR2 FQDESV (reference sequence). V gave up 5 bases and J gave up 4 bases; unmatched junction bases: 4. This CDR3 has 15 residues. DNA of the CDR3: TGTGCCAGCAGCGCGGGACTAGCGGATTACAATGAGCAGTTCTTC. Its translation: CASSAGLADYNEQFF. Complete variable domain (other parts from reference TRBV11-1 and TRBJ2-1): EAEVAQSPRYKITEKSQAVAFWCDPISGHATLYWYRQILGQGPELLVQFQDESVVDDSQLPKDRFSAERLKGVDSTLKIQPAELGDSAMYLCASSAGLADYNEQFFGPGTRLTVL.

A word on this clonotype: Because the CDR3 is missing its conserved closing phenylalanine or tryptophan, this is likely a read error. CDR3 DNA sequence: TGTGCCAGCACGGGTCAGCCCGTGAACACTGAAGCTTTCCTT. Its translation is CASTGQPVNTEAFL. The V and J genes are TRBV7-2 and TRBJ1-1; D gene ambiguous. V was clipped by 7 bases and J by 0 bases, with 12 bases between them. Germline assignment: CDR1 SGHTA and CDR2 FQGNSA. The CDR3 extends over 14 amino acids.

The gene calls are TRBV29-1 and TRBJ1-2; D unclear. V lost 3 bases, J lost 0 bases, and 17 bases lay in between. Per germline, CDR1 SQVTM and CDR2 ANQGSEA. The CDR3 totals 16 residues. The CDR3 loop reads CSVDDWVTGTNYGYTF. Written as DNA, the CDR3 is TGCAGCGTTGACGATTGGGTTACGGGAACTAACTATGGCTACACCTTC.

V and J are TRBV20-1 and TRBJ1-4; D gene uncertain. Trimming took off 0 bases at V and 4 bases at J, with 12 bases between the two ends. CDR3 length: 15 residues. CDR1 is DFQATT and CDR2 is SNEGSKA in the germline V gene (reference sequence). The CDR3 DNA is TGCAGTGCTAGAGATTTCGGGCGAATTAATGAAAAACTGTTTTTT. It translates to CSARDFGRINEKLFF.

The chain combines TRBV11-2 with TRBJ2-7; TRBD2 matches 8 bases. The V gene's germline CDR1 is SGHAT and CDR2 FQNNGV. J was trimmed by 5 bases and V by 0 bases; bases with no gene match: 6. The CDR3 is 15 amino acids. Here the CDR3 reads CASSLDRGGRNEQYF. The CDR3 DNA sequence: TGTGCCAGCAGCTTAGACCGGGGGGGGCGGAACGAGCAGTACTTC.

The chain carries TRBV29-1 and TRBJ2-7, with D unclear. Germline values: CDR1 SQVTM, CDR2 ANQGSEA. V dropped 4 bases and J dropped 0 bases, with 13 bases sitting between them. This CDR3 comprises 14 residues. In DNA form, the CDR3 reads TGCAGCGTTGGCGGCGCGAGTGGCTCCTACGAGCAGTACTTC. Translating gives CSVGGASGSYEQYF.

This rearrangement joins TRBV5-1 to TRBJ2-7; D assignment may be TRBD1 or TRBD2 (6 bases each). This CDR3 comprises 12 residues. Deletions cut 6 bases from V and 5 bases from J, with 12 bases between. Per the germline V gene, CDR1 is SGHRS and CDR2 is YFSETQ. The CDR3 loop is CASNKGGHEQYF. DNA for the CDR3: TGCGCCAGCAACAAGGGGGGCCACGAGCAGTACTTC.

V and J are TRBV24-1 and TRBJ1-5; D is uncertain. Deletions cut 7 bases from V and 6 bases from J, with 12 bases between. The CDR3 totals 13 residues. The germline gives CDR1 KGHDR, CDR2 SFDVKD. The CDR3 loop is CATRMAGGQPQHF. The CDR3 nucleotides are TGTGCCACCAGAATGGCAGGCGGTCAGCCCCAGCATTTT.

As DNA, the CDR3 is TGTGCCACCAGTGATAGTAGCGTGGCCTCTTATACGCAGTATTTT. It yields the protein CATSDSSVASYTQYF. The rearrangement uses TRBV24-1 and TRBJ2-3, with D possibly being TRBD2 (5 bases). This CDR3 is built from 15 residues. Per the germline V gene, CDR1 is KGHDR and CDR2 is SFDVKD. Trimming took off 3 bases at V and 7 bases at J, with 16 bases between the two ends.

The V call is TRBV24-1, the J call TRBJ2-1; 7 nucleotides agree with TRBD2. Trimming at V came to 3 bases and at J to 3 bases, leaving 7 bases not matched to a gene. Germline values: CDR1 KGHDR, CDR2 SFDVKD. The CDR3 runs 16 residues. For the CDR3, the DNA is TGTGCCACCAGTGATCCCTCGGGCGGGGGCTACAATGAGCAGTTCTTC. Translation: CATSDPSGGGYNEQFF.

As to this clonotype: A much larger clone lies one base from this, so it may be a read error. The CDR3 does not close with the conserved phenylalanine or tryptophan, likely indicating a read error. The gene calls are TRBV7-9 and TRBJ1-1, with 7 bases fitting TRBD1. The CDR3 loop spans 14 amino acids. The J segment lost 6 bases and the V segment lost 5 bases, leaving 9 bases of the junction unmatched. Germline loops: CDR1 SEHNR, CDR2 FQNEAQ (reference sequence). The DNA of the CDR3 is TGTGCCAGCAGCCTAACAGGGGTTAAGCCTGAAGCTTTCTTG. This sequence encodes CASSLTGVKPEAFL.

The sample holds a few counts of this clonotype. The rearrangement uses TRBV24-1 and TRBJ2-5, with 15 bases fitting TRBD2. V trimming: 3 bases; J trimming: 5 bases; junction bases outside the gene matches: 6. This CDR3 contains 17 residues. Germline V lookup: CDR1 KGHDR, CDR2 SFDVKD. The CDR3 loop reads CATSDPGLAGGKETQYF. Here the CDR3 DNA reads TGTGCCACCAGTGATCCCGGACTAGCGGGAGGGAAGGAGACCCAGTACTTC.

This clonotype occurred many times. The gene calls are TRBV7-9 and TRBJ1-1, with 7 nucleotides matching TRBD1. The CDR3 length is 12 residues. V lost 4 bases and J lost 4; bases outside the gene matches: 0. CDR1 and CDR2 from the germline V gene are SEHNR and FQNEAQ (reference sequence). CDR3 sequence reads: CASSYRGTEAFF. In nucleotides, the CDR3 is TGTGCCAGCAGCTACAGGGGCACTGAAGCTTTCTTT.

The chain links TRBV5-1 to TRBJ2-7; D may be TRBD1 or TRBD2 (6 bases each). The CDR3 consists of 15 residues. The V gene lost 0 bases and the J gene lost 6 bases, with 16 bases spanning the gap. Germline V gives CDR1 SGHRS, CDR2 YFSETQ. The CDR3 DNA reads TGCGCCAGCAGCTTGGCGTCCGGGGGCGTCGGCGAGCAGTACTTC. Translated: CASSLASGGVGEQYF. The full variable domain, completed using reference TRBV5-1 and TRBJ2-7, is KAGVTQTPRYLIKTRGQQVTLSCSPISGHRSVSWYQQTPGQGLQFLFEYFSETQRNKGNFPGRFSGRQFSNSRSEMNVSTLELGDSALYLCASSLASGGVGEQYFGPGTRLTVT.

This clonotype has just one count. This chain joins TRBV7-2 and TRBJ2-3; 8 bases line up with TRBD2. CDR3 length: 14 residues. CDR1 is SGHTA, CDR2 FQGNSA, per germline. V shed 8 bases, J shed 1 base, and the junction held 5 bases outside the gene matches. CDR3 DNA sequence: TGTGCCAGCTGGCAAGCGGGGGGCACAGATACGCAGTATTTT. It yields the protein CASWQAGGTDTQYF.

This clonotype has a count of ten or more. The chain links TRBV6-1 to TRBJ2-7; TRBD2 aligns across 14 bases. V lost 6 bases to trimming and J lost 6 bases; unmatched junction nucleotides: 10. Germline lookup yields CDR1 MNHNS and CDR2 SASEGT. This CDR3 has 16 amino acids. CDR3 in amino acids: CASSRKGTSGSTEQYF. The CDR3 DNA sequence: TGTGCCAGCAGCCGTAAAGGGACTAGCGGGAGTACCGAGCAGTACTTC.

This clonotype has a count of ten or more. The V gene is TRBV20-1, the J gene TRBJ2-2; tentative D call: TRBD2 (5 bases). The CDR3 covers 13 residues. Deletions cut 1 base from V and 4 bases from J, with 7 bases between. CDR1 is DFQATT, CDR2 SNEGSKA, per germline (reference sequence). This CDR3 is CSARVAGTGELFF. CDR3 in DNA: TGCAGTGCTAGAGTTGCGGGCACCGGGGAGCTGTTTTTT.